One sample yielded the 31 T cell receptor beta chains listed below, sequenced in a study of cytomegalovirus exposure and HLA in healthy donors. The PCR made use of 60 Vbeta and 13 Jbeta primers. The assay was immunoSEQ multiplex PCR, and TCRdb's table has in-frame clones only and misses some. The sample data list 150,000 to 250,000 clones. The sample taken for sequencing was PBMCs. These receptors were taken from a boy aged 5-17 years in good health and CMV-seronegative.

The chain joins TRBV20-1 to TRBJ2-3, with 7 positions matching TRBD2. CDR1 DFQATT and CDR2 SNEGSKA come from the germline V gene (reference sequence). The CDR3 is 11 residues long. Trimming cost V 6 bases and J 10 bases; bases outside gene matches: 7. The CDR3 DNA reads TGCAGTGCATGGCGGGGGTGGTCGCAGTATTTT. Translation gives CSAWRGWSQYF.

The CDR3 protein is CASSLIMEVQFF. CDR3 in DNA: TGTGCCAGCAGCTTAATTATGGAGGTGCAGTTCTTC. The rearrangement joins TRBV7-2 to TRBJ2-1; D perhaps matches TRBD2 (5 bases). The ends were cut back, 2 bases at V and 12 bases at J, with 11 bases in the middle. The germline V gene encodes CDR1 SGHTA and CDR2 FQGNSA. CDR3 length: 12 residues.

CDR3 DNA sequence: TGTGCCAGCAGTGGACAGTCCTACAATGAGCAGTTCTTC. This codes for CASSGQSYNEQFF. The rearrangement uses TRBV6-6 and TRBJ2-1, with TRBD1 as a possible D gene (6 bases). Trimming took off 5 bases at V and 1 base at J, with 6 bases between the two ends. Germline CDR1 reads MNHNY; CDR2 reads SVGAGI (reference sequence). This CDR3 has 13 amino acids.

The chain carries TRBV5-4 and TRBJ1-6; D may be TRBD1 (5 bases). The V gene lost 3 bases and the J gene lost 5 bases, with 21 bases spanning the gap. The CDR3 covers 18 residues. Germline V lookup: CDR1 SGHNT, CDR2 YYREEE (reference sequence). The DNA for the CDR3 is TGTGCCAGCAGCTACACGACAGCACTTAGAACGGATAATTCACCCCTCCACTTT. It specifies CASSYTTALRTDNSPLHF.

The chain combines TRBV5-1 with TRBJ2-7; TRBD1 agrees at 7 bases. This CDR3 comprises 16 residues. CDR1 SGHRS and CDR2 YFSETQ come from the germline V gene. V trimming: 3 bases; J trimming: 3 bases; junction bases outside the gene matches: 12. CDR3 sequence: CASSSSVGGAHYEQYF. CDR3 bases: TGCGCCAGCAGCTCTTCTGTAGGGGGCGCCCACTACGAGCAGTACTTC.

CDR3 sequence: CASSPRDRVVHEQYF. The CDR3 nucleotides are TGTGCCAGCAGTCCGAGAGACAGGGTTGTACACGAGCAGTACTTC. The chain has TRBV6-6 and TRBJ2-7, with 7 bases matching TRBD1. Per the germline V gene, CDR1 is MNHNY and CDR2 is SVGAGI (reference sequence). CDR3 length: 15 amino acids. Unmatched junction bases numbered 12, after V lost 5 bases and J lost 5 bases.

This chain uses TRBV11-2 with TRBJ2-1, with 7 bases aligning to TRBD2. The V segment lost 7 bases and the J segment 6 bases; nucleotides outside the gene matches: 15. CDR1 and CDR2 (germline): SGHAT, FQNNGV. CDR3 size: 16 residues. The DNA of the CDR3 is TGTGCCAGCAAAGTCATGTTGGGGGGGGGTTTCAATGAGCAGTTCTTC. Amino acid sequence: CASKVMLGGGFNEQFF.

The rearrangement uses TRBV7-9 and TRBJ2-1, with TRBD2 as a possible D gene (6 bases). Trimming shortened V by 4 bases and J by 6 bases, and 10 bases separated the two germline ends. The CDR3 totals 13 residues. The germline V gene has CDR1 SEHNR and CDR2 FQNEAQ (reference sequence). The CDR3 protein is CASSSAGINEQFF. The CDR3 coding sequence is TGTGCCAGCAGCTCGGCGGGGATCAATGAGCAGTTCTTC.

In DNA form, the CDR3 reads TGCGCCAGCGATACAGGGGATGGCCCCTACGAGCAGTACTTC. Residues: CASDTGDGPYEQYF. The gene calls are TRBV5-1 and TRBJ2-7; 7 nucleotides align to TRBD1. This CDR3 region has 14 residues. Germline CDR1 SGHRS, CDR2 YFSETQ. Unmatched junction bases numbered 9, after V lost 7 bases and J lost 2 bases.

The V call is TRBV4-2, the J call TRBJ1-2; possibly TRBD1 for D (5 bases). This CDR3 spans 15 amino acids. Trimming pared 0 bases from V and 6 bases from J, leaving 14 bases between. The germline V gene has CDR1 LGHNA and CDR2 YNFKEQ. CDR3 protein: CASSQEAGGGDGYTF. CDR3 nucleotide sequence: TGTGCCAGCAGCCAAGAGGCGGGGGGTGGGGATGGCTACACCTTC.

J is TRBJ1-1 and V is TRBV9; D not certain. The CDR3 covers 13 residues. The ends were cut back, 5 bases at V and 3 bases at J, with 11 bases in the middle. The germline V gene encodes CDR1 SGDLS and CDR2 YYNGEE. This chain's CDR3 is CASSLTDYTEAFF. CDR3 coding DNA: TGTGCCAGCAGTCTGACGGACTACACTGAAGCTTTCTTT.

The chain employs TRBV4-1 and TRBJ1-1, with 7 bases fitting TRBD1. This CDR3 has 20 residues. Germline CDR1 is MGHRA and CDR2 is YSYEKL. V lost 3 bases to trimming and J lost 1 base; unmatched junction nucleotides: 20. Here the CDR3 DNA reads TGCGCCAGCAGCCATCCTTGGGGAGGCTTCCGGGACAGTGAGAACACTGAAGCTTTCTTT. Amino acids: CASSHPWGGFRDSENTEAFF.

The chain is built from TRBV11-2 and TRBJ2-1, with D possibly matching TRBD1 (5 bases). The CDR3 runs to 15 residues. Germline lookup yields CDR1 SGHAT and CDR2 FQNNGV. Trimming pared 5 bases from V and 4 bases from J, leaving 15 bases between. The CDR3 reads CASSNGARVYNEQFF. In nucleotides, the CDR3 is TGTGCCAGCAGCAATGGGGCTAGGGTTTACAATGAGCAGTTCTTC.

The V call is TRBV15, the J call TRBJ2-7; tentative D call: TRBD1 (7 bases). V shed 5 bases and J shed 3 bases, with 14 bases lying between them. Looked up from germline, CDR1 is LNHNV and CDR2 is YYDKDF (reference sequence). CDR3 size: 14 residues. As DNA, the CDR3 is TGTGCCACCAGCCGCGGGGACAGCTTCTACGAGCAGTACTTC. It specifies CATSRGDSFYEQYF.

The CDR3 sequence is CASSYGGIGTEAFF. The CDR3 nucleotides are TGTGCCAGCAGTTATGGAGGAATTGGGACTGAAGCTTTCTTT. The V gene is TRBV6-5, the J gene TRBJ1-1; no clear D gene. Germline CDR1 MNHEY, CDR2 SVGAGI. Trimming left V 3 bases short and J 5 bases short, with 13 bases between. The CDR3 contains 14 residues.

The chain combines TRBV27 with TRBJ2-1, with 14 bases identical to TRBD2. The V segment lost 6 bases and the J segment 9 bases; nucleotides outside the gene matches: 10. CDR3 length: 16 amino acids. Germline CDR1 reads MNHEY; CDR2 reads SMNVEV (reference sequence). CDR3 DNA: TGTGCCAGCAGGACTAGCGGGGGGGTGTTTATAGGTGAGCAGTTCTTC. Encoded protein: CASRTSGGVFIGEQFF.

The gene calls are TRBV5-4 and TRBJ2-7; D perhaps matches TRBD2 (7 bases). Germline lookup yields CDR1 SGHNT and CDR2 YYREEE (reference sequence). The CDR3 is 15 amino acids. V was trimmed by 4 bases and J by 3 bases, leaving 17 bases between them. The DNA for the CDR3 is TGTGCCAGCAGCACAGTAGGGGGGGCGCGCTACGAGCAGTACTTC. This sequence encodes CASSTVGGARYEQYF.

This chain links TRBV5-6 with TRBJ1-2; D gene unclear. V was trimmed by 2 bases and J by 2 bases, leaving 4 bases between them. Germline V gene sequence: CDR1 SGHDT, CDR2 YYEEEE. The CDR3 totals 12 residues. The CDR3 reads CASSLQNYGYTF. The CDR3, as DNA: TGTGCCAGCAGCTTACAGAACTATGGCTACACCTTC.

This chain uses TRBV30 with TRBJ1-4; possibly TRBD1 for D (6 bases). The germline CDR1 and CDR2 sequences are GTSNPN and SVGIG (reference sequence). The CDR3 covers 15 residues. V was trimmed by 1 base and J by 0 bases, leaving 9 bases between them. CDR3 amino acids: CAWSEDSSTNEKLFF. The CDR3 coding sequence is TGTGCCTGGAGTGAGGACAGTTCAACTAATGAAAAACTGTTTTTT. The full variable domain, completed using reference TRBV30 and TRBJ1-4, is SQTIHQWPATLVQPVGSPLSLECTVEGTSNPNLYWYRQAAGRGLQLLFYSVGIGQISSEVPQNLSASRPQDRQFILSSKKLLLSDSGFYLCAWSEDSSTNEKLFFGSGTQLSVL.

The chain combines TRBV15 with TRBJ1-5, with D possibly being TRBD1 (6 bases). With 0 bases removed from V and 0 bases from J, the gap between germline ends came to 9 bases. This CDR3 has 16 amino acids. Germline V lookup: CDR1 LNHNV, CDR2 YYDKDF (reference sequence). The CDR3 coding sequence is TGTGCCACCAGCAGAGATCGAGGGGGTAGCAATCAGCCCCAGCATTTT. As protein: CATSRDRGGSNQPQHF.

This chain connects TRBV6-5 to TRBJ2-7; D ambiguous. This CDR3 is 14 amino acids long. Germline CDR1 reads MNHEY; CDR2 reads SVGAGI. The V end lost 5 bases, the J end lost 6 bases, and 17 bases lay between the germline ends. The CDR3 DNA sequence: TGTGCCAGCAGTCCCTTAGCCGCAAGCATCGAGCAGTACTTC. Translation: CASSPLAASIEQYF.

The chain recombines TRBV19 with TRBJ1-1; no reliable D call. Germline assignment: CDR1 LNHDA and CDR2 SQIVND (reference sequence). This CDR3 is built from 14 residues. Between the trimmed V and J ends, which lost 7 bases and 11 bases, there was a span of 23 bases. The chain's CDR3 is CASKADNLPRGAFF. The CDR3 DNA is TGTGCCAGTAAGGCGGATAACCTACCCCGAGGGGCTTTCTTT. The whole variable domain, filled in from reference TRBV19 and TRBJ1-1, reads DGGITQSPKYLFRKEGQNVTLSCEQNLNHDAMYWYRQDPGQGLRLIYYSQIVNDFQKGDIAEGYSVSREKKESFPLTVTSAQKNPTAFYLCASKADNLPRGAFFGQGTRLTVV.

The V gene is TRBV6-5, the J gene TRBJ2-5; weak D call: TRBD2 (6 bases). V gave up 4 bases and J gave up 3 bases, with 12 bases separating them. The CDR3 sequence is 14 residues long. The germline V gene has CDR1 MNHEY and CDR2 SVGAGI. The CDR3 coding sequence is TGTGCCAGCAGTTTCTCCCCGGGGGAAGAGACCCAGTACTTC. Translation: CASSFSPGEETQYF.

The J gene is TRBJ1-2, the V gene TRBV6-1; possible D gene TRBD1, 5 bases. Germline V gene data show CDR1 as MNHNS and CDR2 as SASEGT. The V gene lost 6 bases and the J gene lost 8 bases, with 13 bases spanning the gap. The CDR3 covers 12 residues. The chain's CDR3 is CASRTGGKGYTF. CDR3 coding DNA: TGTGCCAGCAGAACGGGGGGAAAAGGCTACACCTTC.

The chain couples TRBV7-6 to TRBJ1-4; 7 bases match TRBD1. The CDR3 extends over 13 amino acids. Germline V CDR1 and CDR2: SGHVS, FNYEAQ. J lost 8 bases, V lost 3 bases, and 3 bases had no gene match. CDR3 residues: CASSFRGGEKLFF. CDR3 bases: TGTGCCAGCAGCTTCAGAGGGGGCGAAAAACTGTTTTTT.

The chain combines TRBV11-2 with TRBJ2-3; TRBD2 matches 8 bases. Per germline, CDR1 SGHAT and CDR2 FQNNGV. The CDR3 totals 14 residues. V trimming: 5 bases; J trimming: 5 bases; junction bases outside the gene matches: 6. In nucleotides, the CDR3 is TGTGCCAGCAGCCCCCGCGGGGGGCGAGATACGCAGTATTTT. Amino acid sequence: CASSPRGGRDTQYF. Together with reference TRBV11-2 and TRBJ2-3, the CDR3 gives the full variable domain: EAGVAQSPRYKIIEKRQSVAFWCNPISGHATLYWYQQILGQGPKLLIQFQNNGVVDDSQLPKDRFSAERLKGVDSTLKIQPAKLEDSAVYLCASSPRGGRDTQYFGPGTRLTVL.

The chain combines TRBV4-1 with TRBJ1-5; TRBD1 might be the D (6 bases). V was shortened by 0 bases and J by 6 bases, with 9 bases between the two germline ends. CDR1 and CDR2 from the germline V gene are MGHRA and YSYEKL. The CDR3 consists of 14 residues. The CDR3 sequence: CASSQEAGAQPQHF. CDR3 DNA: TGCGCCAGCAGCCAAGAGGCGGGGGCTCAGCCCCAGCATTTT.

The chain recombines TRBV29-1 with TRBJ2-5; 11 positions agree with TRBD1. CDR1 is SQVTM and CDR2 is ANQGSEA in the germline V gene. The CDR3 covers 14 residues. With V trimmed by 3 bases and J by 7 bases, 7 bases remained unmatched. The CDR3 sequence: CSVDGQGAAGTQYF. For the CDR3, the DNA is TGCAGCGTTGACGGACAGGGGGCCGCGGGGACCCAGTACTTC.

The CDR3 reads CASSIRTSGGPEQFF. The CDR3 DNA follows: TGTGCCAGTAGTATACGAACTAGCGGGGGCCCTGAGCAGTTCTTC. The rearrangement joins TRBV19 to TRBJ2-1; 11 nucleotides line up with TRBD2. J was trimmed by 9 bases and V by 2 bases; bases with no gene match: 6. The CDR3 runs to 15 residues. CDR1 is LNHDA, CDR2 SQIVND, per germline (reference sequence).

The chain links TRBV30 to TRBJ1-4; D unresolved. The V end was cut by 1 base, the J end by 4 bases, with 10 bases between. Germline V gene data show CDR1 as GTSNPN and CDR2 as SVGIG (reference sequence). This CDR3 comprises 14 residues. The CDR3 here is CAWSEFGDNEKLFF. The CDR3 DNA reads TGTGCCTGGAGTGAGTTCGGGGATAATGAAAAACTGTTTTTT.

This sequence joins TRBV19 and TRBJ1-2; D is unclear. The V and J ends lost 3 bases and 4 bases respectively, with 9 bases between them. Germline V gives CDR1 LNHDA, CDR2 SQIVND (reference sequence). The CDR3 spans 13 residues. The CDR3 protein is CASSIARSYGYTF. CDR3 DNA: TGTGCCAGTAGTATTGCGCGGAGCTATGGCTACACCTTC.